A selection of T cell receptor beta chains follows, all from one sample in a study of OX40 agonist ivuxolimab in advanced cancers. Sequencing was performed with immunoSEQ multiplex PCR; in TCRdb, only in-frame clones are kept and a portion is missing. Of more than 90,000 clones in the sample, around 85% are singletons; the top ten hold over 1.1%. The material was CD4+ or CD8+ T cells sorted from blood, obtained in a trial of the OX40 agonist ivuxolimab. The receptor source for this set is an adult with an advanced solid tumor such as melanoma, head and neck, liver or kidney cancer. CDR3s include the opening cysteine and the closing phenylalanine or tryptophan. D genes are given only for firm matches. Clone size is given for some rows only: seen once, a few or many times, or a class if the clone is expanded.

abundance,j_gene,d_gene,v_gene,CDR3aa,CDR3nt
once,TRBJ2-7,-,TRBV10-2,CASSSGGDSYEQYF,TGCGCCAGCAGTTCAGGGGGGGACTCCTACGAGCAGTACTTC
-,TRBJ1-1,-,TRBV2,CATRLGLRGSPEAFF,TGTGCCACCCGGCTGGGCCTCCGAGGGAGCCCTGAAGCTTTCTTT
-,TRBJ1-6,-,TRBV11-2,CASSSHSSYNSPLHF,TGTGCCAGCAGCTCTCATTCCTCCTATAATTCACCCCTCCACTTT
few,TRBJ2-1,TRBD2,TRBV10-2,CASTEREGLDLGNEQFF,TGCGCCAGCACAGAGCGGGAGGGCCTTGATCTCGGAAATGAGCAGTTCTTC
once,TRBJ2-7,-,TRBV6-5,CASSNYQGIYEQYF,TGTGCCAGCAGTAACTACCAGGGGATCTACGAGCAGTACTTC
-,TRBJ2-1,TRBD2,TRBV27,CASSPTSGGSLEQFF,TGTGCCAGCAGTCCAACTAGCGGGGGGTCCTTAGAGCAGTTCTTC
once,TRBJ1-1,-,TRBV27,CARKKRGDTEAFF,TGTGCCAGAAAAAAACGGGGAGACACTGAAGCTTTCTTT
-,TRBJ1-2,-,TRBV7-2,CASNSGGSGYTF,TGTGCCAGCAACTCGGGGGGCTCTGGCTACACCTTC
-,TRBJ1-2,-,TRBV6-6,CASSDYGYTF,TGTGCCAGCAGCGACTATGGCTACACCTTC
-,TRBJ2-1,TRBD2,TRBV5-1,CASSSPGTSGIYNEQFF,TGCGCCAGCAGCTCCCCCGGGACTAGCGGGATATACAATGAGCAGTTCTTC
-,TRBJ2-7,-,TRBV7-9,CASSSQGAGEQYF,TGTGCCAGCAGCTCCCAAGGGGCCGGGGAGCAGTACTTC
few,TRBJ2-3,TRBD2,TRBV14,CASSQDRGDVDTQYF,TGTGCCAGCAGCCAAGATCGGGGGGACGTAGATACGCAGTATTTT